This is a list of T cell receptor beta chains from one sample in a study of PD-L1 blockade in urothelial cancer. The method was immunoSEQ multiplex PCR; TCRdb's version includes in-frame clones alone and lacks a portion of them. Here the sample spans 100,000 to 150,000 clones, around 84% being singletons. The sample consisted of PBMCs, taken around atezolizumab (anti-PD-L1) treatment. These receptors came from a man aged 50 to 60 with urothelial cancer. CDR3s include the opening cysteine and the closing phenylalanine or tryptophan. Each record gives: D gene, V gene, J gene, clone size, CDR3 DNA, CDR3 protein. The D gene is left open where the match is weak. Size is stated for part of the rows, as once, few or many counts, or as a class when the clone is expanded.

TRBD1,TRBV13,TRBJ2-5,many,TGTGCCAGCAGCCTAGACAGGGGAGGAGAGACCCAGTACTTC,CASSLDRGGETQYF
TRBD2,TRBV7-2,TRBJ2-2,-,TGTGCCAGCAGCTTCAAGGGGAGGGACACCGGGGAGCTGTTTTTT,CASSFKGRDTGELFF
-,TRBV4-2,TRBJ1-2,-,TGTGCCAGCAGCCAAGATAAGGGGACGTGGGGGCTTAAAGGTGGCTACACCTTC,CASSQDKGTWGLKGGYTF
-,TRBV2,TRBJ2-2,-,TGTGCCAGCTGCCCCCGGGACACGAACACCGGGGAGCTGTTTTTT,CASCPRDTNTGELFF
TRBD2,TRBV19,TRBJ2-3,-,TGTGCCAGTAGTATAGATAGGCGGGAGGGCTTGCCAGATACGCAGTATTTT,CASSIDRREGLPDTQYF
-,TRBV2,TRBJ1-2,-,TGTGCCAGCAGGCCAGGGTTATTGTACGGCTACACCTTC,CASRPGLLYGYTF
TRBD1,TRBV5-3,TRBJ2-3,-,TGTGCCAGAAGGCGGACAGGCTCGACAGATACGCAGTATTTT,CARRRTGSTDTQYF
-,TRBV5-5,TRBJ1-1,-,TGTGCCAGCAGCCCGGCAGGGGCAGAAACTGAAGCTTTCTTT,CASSPAGAETEAFF
TRBD2,TRBV28,TRBJ2-1,few,TGTGCCAGCAGTTTAACTAGCGGGAGATTACGGCGCAATGAGCAGTTCTTC,CASSLTSGRLRRNEQFF
TRBD2,TRBV9,TRBJ2-2,-,TGTGCCAGCAGCGTCGGGACTAGCACTTACGCGAACACCGGGGAGCTGTTTTTT,CASSVGTSTYANTGELFF
TRBD1,TRBV6-6,TRBJ2-1,-,TGTGCCAGCAGTACGACAGGGCGCTTAGACAATGAGCAGTTCTTC,CASSTTGRLDNEQFF
TRBD1,TRBV5-1,TRBJ2-5,-,TGCGCCAGCAGCTCTGCCGACAGGGTCCAAGAGACCCAGTACTTC,CASSSADRVQETQYF
-,TRBV7-9,TRBJ1-4,-,TGTGCCAGCAGTCTCGGTTCCCCAACTAATGAAAAACTGTTTTTT,CASSLGSPTNEKLFF
TRBD1,TRBV7-9,TRBJ2-6,few,TGTGCCAGCTGGCCGATTCAACAGGGGACTGGGGCCAACGTCCTGACTTTC,CASWPIQQGTGANVLTF
TRBD1,TRBV10-2,TRBJ1-4,-,TGCGCCAGCAGAGCAGGGGGGAAGGGGGAAAAACTGTTTTTT,CASRAGGKGEKLFF
-,TRBV7-9,TRBJ2-7,few,TGTGCCAGCAGCTCGGCAGGGCAAGGGGAGCAGTACTTC,CASSSAGQGEQYF
-,TRBV2,TRBJ2-2,-,TGTGCCAGCAGCAACGGGGTTAACACCGGGGAGCTGTTTTTT,CASSNGVNTGELFF
-,TRBV5-4,TRBJ1-2,-,TGTGCCAGCAGCCCCCAAGTTTCCCCTAAGGGCTACACCTTC,CASSPQVSPKGYTF
-,TRBV2,TRBJ2-3,-,TGTGCCGCGCACTTTACCTCTAGCACAGATACGCAGTATTTT,CAAHFTSSTDTQYF
-,TRBV5-6,TRBJ1-2,-,TGTGCCAGCAGCTTGGCCGACTATGGCTACACCTTC,CASSLADYGYTF
-,TRBV27,TRBJ2-7,once,TGTGCCAGCAGTTTACAGGGATACGAGCAGTACTTC,CASSLQGYEQYF
TRBD2,TRBV6-1,TRBJ2-7,-,TGTGCCACGAGACTAGCGGGAGGTTACGAGCAGTACTTC,CATRLAGGYEQYF
-,TRBV7-2,TRBJ2-3,-,TGTGCCAGCAGCTTCGGACACCGCACAGATACGCAGTATTTT,CASSFGHRTDTQYF
TRBD1,TRBV5-1,TRBJ2-7,-,TGCGCCAGCAGCTGGAAGGACAGGGGCCCCTACGAGCAGTACTTC,CASSWKDRGPYEQYF
-,TRBV20-1,TRBJ1-2,-,TGCAGTGCTAGCTCCTATGGCTACACCTTC,CSASSYGYTF
-,TRBV19,TRBJ2-2,-,TGTGCCAGTAGGGTGCAGGCGAACACCGGGGAGCTGTTTTTT,CASRVQANTGELFF
-,TRBV7-6,TRBJ2-5,-,TGTGCCAGCAGCTTAGGTATCGAAGAGACCCAGTACTTC,CASSLGIEETQYF
TRBD1,TRBV28,TRBJ1-2,-,TGTGCCAGCAGTACCAGGACAGGGGAGGCTGGCTACACCTTC,CASSTRTGEAGYTF
TRBD2,TRBV7-9,TRBJ2-7,-,TGTGCCAGCAGCTCTAGCGGGAGGGCGTATTACGAGCAGTACTTC,CASSSSGRAYYEQYF
TRBD2,TRBV5-1,TRBJ2-1,-,TGCGCCAGCAGCTTCAAAACTAGCGGGAGGCGGTCCTACAATGAGCAGTTCTTC,CASSFKTSGRRSYNEQFF
-,TRBV29-1,TRBJ2-1,-,TGCAGCTTACTCAAGGCGGGTGAGCAGTTCTTC,CSLLKAGEQFF
TRBD2,TRBV5-1,TRBJ2-1,once,TGCGCCAGCAGCCCGGTGGTGGCGGGAGATAGGCGAGCGTACAATGAGCAGTTCTTC,CASSPVVAGDRRAYNEQFF
TRBD1,TRBV5-1,TRBJ1-5,-,TGCGCCAGCAGCTTTCAGGGGGTAGAGCCCCAGCATTTT,CASSFQGVEPQHF
-,TRBV30,TRBJ1-2,-,TGTGCCTGGAGTAGGGACAAGGGGCTCTATGGCTACACCTTC,CAWSRDKGLYGYTF
TRBD1,TRBV9,TRBJ1-1,few,TGTGCCAGCAGCGTTGGGACAGGGGGCAAGAGAACTGAAGCTTTCTTT,CASSVGTGGKRTEAFF
TRBD2,TRBV5-1,TRBJ2-3,-,TGCGCCAGCAGCTTGGGGGCTAGCGGAAGCACAGATACGCAGTATTTT,CASSLGASGSTDTQYF
-,TRBV2,TRBJ1-1,medium-sized,TGTGCCAGCAGTGAAGCGCTGGGAGTGAACACTGAAGCTTTCTTT,CASSEALGVNTEAFF
TRBD1,TRBV19,TRBJ1-2,-,TGTGCCAGTAGTACTCGGGACAGGGGGTTGGCTGGCTACACCTTC,CASSTRDRGLAGYTF
TRBD1,TRBV19,TRBJ2-1,-,TGTGCCAGTAGTATAGGGACAGGGGCTAACAATGAGCAGTTCTTC,CASSIGTGANNEQFF
-,TRBV6-4,TRBJ1-1,-,TGTGCCAGCAGTGCGGGTAGTGAAGCTTTCTTT,CASSAGSEAFF
TRBD1,TRBV9,TRBJ1-3,-,TGTGCCAGCAGCGTGGACAGGGGGCCTGGAAACACCATATATTTT,CASSVDRGPGNTIYF
-,TRBV7-9,TRBJ2-4,-,TGTGCCAGCAGCTTAACTAGCTTAGCCAAAAACATTCAGTACTTC,CASSLTSLAKNIQYF
-,TRBV29-1,TRBJ2-7,-,TGCAGCGCATCGGACAGCTCCTACGAGCAGTACTTC,CSASDSSYEQYF
TRBD1,TRBV7-9,TRBJ2-3,-,TGTGCCAGCAGCTCCTACCGGGACAGGGGGCCTACGCAGTATTTT,CASSSYRDRGPTQYF
-,TRBV5-1,TRBJ2-3,-,TGCGCCAGCAGCTTGGCCGGTGGCGGAAACACAGATACGCAGTATTTT,CASSLAGGGNTDTQYF
TRBD2,TRBV28,TRBJ2-1,-,TGTGCCAGCAATAGAGGGCAACCGGGGGGGCAGTTCTTC,CASNRGQPGGQFF
-,TRBV5-1,TRBJ2-3,-,TGCGCCAGCAGCTTGGCCACAGGAACAGATACGCAGTATTTT,CASSLATGTDTQYF
TRBD1,TRBV19,TRBJ1-4,once,TGTGCCAGTAGTATCAGCGGGACAGGGGGCGAAAAACTGTTTTTT,CASSISGTGGEKLFF
-,TRBV5-1,TRBJ2-3,-,TGCGCCAGCAGCTTGGGCCAGGTGGTCACAGATACGCAGTATTTT,CASSLGQVVTDTQYF
TRBD2,TRBV6-5,TRBJ2-7,-,TGTGCCAGCAGTTACTCGAGGACTAGCGGAACCTACGAGCAGTACTTC,CASSYSRTSGTYEQYF
TRBD2,TRBV19,TRBJ2-3,-,TGTGCCAGTAGTATAGTAAGGGGAGGGCCAGATACGCAGTATTTT,CASSIVRGGPDTQYF
TRBD2,TRBV7-9,TRBJ2-5,-,TGTGCCAGCAGCAACAGTCTAGCGGGAGGGCGGGAGACCCAGTACTTC,CASSNSLAGGRETQYF
TRBD1,TRBV5-4,TRBJ1-2,-,TGTGCCAGCAGCTTGCAGGGGGCGAAGGGCTACACCTTC,CASSLQGAKGYTF
TRBD2,TRBV5-5,TRBJ2-7,few,TGTGCCAGCAGCCCGGGACTAGCGGGAGTGGACGAGGGGAGGCAGTACTTC,CASSPGLAGVDEGRQYF
-,TRBV9,TRBJ2-1,-,TGTGCCAGCACCCGGGCGAAGGGGGGGCCCTACAATGAGCAGTTCTTC,CASTRAKGGPYNEQFF
-,TRBV7-8,TRBJ2-7,-,TGTGCCAGCAGCGACCTCGGCGACTGGAGCTCCTACGAGCAGTACTTC,CASSDLGDWSSYEQYF
TRBD1,TRBV2,TRBJ2-1,-,TGTGCCAGCAGGGAACAGGGGCGGAATGAGCAGTTCTTC,CASREQGRNEQFF